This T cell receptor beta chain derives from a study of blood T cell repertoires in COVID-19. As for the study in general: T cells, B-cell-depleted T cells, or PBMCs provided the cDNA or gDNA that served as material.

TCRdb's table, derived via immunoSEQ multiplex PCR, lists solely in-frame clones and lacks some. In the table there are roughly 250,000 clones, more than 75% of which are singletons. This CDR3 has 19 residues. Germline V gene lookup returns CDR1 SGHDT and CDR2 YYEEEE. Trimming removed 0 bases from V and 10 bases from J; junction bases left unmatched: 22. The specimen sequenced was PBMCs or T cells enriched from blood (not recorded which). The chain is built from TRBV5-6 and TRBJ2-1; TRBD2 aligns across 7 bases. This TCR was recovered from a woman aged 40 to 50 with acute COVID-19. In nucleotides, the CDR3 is TGTGCCAGCAGCTTGGTTGGGGGAGGGCCCGGCGCTCGACAATGGGAGCAGTTCTTC. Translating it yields CASSLVGGGPGARQWEQFF.